Here is one T cell receptor (beta chain) with its context. Its antigen is as yet unknown. Using immunoSEQ multiplex PCR, the repertoire was profiled, and TCRdb retains in-frame clones only, with some absent. The table shows 60,000 to 100,000 clones, with 92% occurring only once. This entry comes from a study of OX40 agonist ivuxolimab in advanced cancers. Overall study results and limits: CD8+ T cells (on average) carried more expanded clones than CD4+ T cells.

The CDR3 sequence is 14 residues long. The germline CDR1 and CDR2 sequences are LNHDA and SQIVND (reference sequence). V shed 3 bases and J shed 7 bases, with 12 bases lying between them. Specimen: CD4+ or CD8+ T cells sorted from blood, collected in a trial of the OX40 agonist ivuxolimab. The clonotype was recovered from an adult with an advanced solid tumor such as melanoma, head and neck, liver or kidney cancer. J is TRBJ2-2 and V is TRBV19; D perhaps matches TRBD1 (5 bases). CDR3 loop: CASSIIVRGGELFF. Here the CDR3 DNA reads TGTGCCAGTAGTATTATAGTTAGGGGCGGGGAGCTGTTTTTT.